The TCR beta chain under discussion was sequenced for a study of T-cell memory formation after mild COVID-19 (TCRdb year 2021). Some background on the complete study: TCR sequence clusters from the two donors were largely donor specific. In two donors, T-cell clones that expanded and contracted after mild COVID-19 were tracked by sequencing TCRalpha and TCRbeta repertoires over time. Two young, previously healthy adult volunteers made up the cohort, one male and one female.

Paper-wide results and their limitations: Only a couple of mild cases were covered in the study, and larger cohorts including severe cases with pre-infection samples were considered necessary. SARS-CoV-2 specificity of the second-wave clones peaking on day 37 was not confirmed. Some responding clones were detected in pre-infection memory, suggesting pre-existing cross-reactive memory T cells joined the SARS-CoV-2 response. Contracting CD4+ clones were found mainly in CM and EM memory subsets, while CD8+ clones were enriched in EMRA. Clones that contracted from day 15 to 85 showed balanced CD4/CD8 phenotypes, whereas a second wave of clones that expanded from day 15 to 37 leaned towards CD4+.

Measured from the cysteine to the phenylalanine, the CDR3 is 15 residues long. Only CDR3 DNA remains: 45 bases, in frame from the first base. The germline V gene (reference sequence) specifies LNHDA as CDR1 and SQIVND as CDR2. V is pruned by 2 bases and J by 3 bases, leaving 3 bases of the junction without a gene match. Instrument on record: Illumina NovaSeq 6000. Using 5'RACE with constant-segment primers, TCRalpha and TCRbeta cDNA libraries were constructed, with sample barcodes and unique molecular identifiers added in the process. Trizol reagent was used to extract RNA from every sample. Libraries were amplified in two PCR steps, with a second sample barcode and Illumina TruSeq adapters added in the second step. Sequencing of libraries was performed on an Illumina NovaSeq with 2 x 150 bp paired-end reads. The study's processing was this. The reads were demultiplexed and collapsed into UMI-guided consensus sequences using migec v1.2.7. Using mixcr v2.1.11, UMI consensuses were aligned to TRA and TRB V and J templates and then assembled into clonotypes. A clonotype was counted as expanded or contracted only when both edgeR and NoisET called the clonotype significant, with the noise models trained on biological replicates. For edgeR calls, the cutoffs were a false discovery rate-adjusted p below 0.01 and a log2 fold-change threshold of 1. PCA with hierarchical clustering of max-normalized trajectories of the 1000 most abundant clonotypes was used as exploratory dynamics analysis. The CD4 or CD8 phenotype of responding clones was assigned using the separately sequenced CD4+ and CD8+ repertoires. TCRdb handled the public reads itself, with Q25 trimming in fastp and clone calling in MiXCR, and kept productive beta chains. Entries are consolidated by CDR3 protein sequence, retaining the most common genes and DNA. None of the V and J calls come from the authors' own analysis; TCRdb made them. This sample gives about 470,000 distinct CDR3 sequences in total; about 23% of them show up just once. The leading ten clones occupy around 12% of the sample.

PBMCs were isolated by Ficoll-Paque density gradient centrifugation. This clonotype was found a few times. The antigen it recognizes is unknown. Per-base quality was not reported, and no clone a single base away is much larger than it. In this chain, TRBV19 is recombined with TRBJ2-1, and 8 bases in between align with TRBD2. The sequencing input was PBMCs or a T cell subset sorted from them (not recorded which). The sequence came from an adult woman who had mild COVID-19 (a few samples of this study predate the infection). The sample titles of this study are shuffled in the database, so cell type and time point are left out; the donor was told from shared clones. The sequenced DNA: TGTGCCAGTAGTATAATAAGCGGGAGCTACAATGAGCAGTTCTTC. Its translation is CASSIISGSYNEQFF.